The 5 T cell receptor beta chains in this list originate from one sample, sequenced in a study of T cell changes during pregnancy in multiple sclerosis. Profiled with immunoSEQ multiplex PCR; TCRdb holds only in-frame clones, not every one. Among tens of thousands of clones listed, about 90% were seen once. The sample was PBMCs, taken in the first trimester of pregnancy. The receptors shown here come from a female donor in good health, serving as a control in a pregnancy study. Some clones in this sample may be carry-over from other donors' samples.

The chain joins TRBV7-9 to TRBJ2-5; D is possibly TRBD1 (6 bases). Germline V gene lookup returns CDR1 SEHNR and CDR2 FQNEAQ (reference sequence). The CDR3 length is 15 residues. The V and J ends lost 2 bases and 4 bases respectively, with 14 bases between them. In nucleotides, the CDR3 is TGTGCCAGCAGCTTATTGGGGGCGATGAGAGAGACCCAGTACTTC. Translation gives CASSLLGAMRETQYF.

This clone has just a few counts. CDR3 sequence: CATSMGQGVNQPQHF. In DNA, the CDR3 is TGTGCCACCAGCATGGGACAGGGGGTTAATCAGCCCCAGCATTTT. This sequence joins TRBV15 and TRBJ1-5; 11 bases agree with TRBD1. The CDR3 sequence is 15 residues long. The germline V gene has CDR1 LNHNV and CDR2 YYDKDF (reference sequence). The V gene end was trimmed by 4 bases and the J gene end by 4 bases; junction bases not matched to a gene: 3.

The chain combines TRBV5-1 with TRBJ2-1, with D perhaps matching TRBD2 (5 bases). This CDR3 comprises 15 residues. Germline CDR1 is SGHRS and CDR2 is YFSETQ. The V end was cut by 1 base, the J end by 8 bases, with 16 bases between. Here the CDR3 reads CASSLTEGLVYEQFF. For the CDR3, the DNA is TGCGCCAGCAGCTTGACAGAGGGCCTAGTCTATGAGCAGTTCTTC.

The chain combines TRBV4-2 with TRBJ1-4; 8 bases agree with TRBD1. With 6 bases clipped from V and 8 bases from J, the junction kept 14 bases outside the gene matches. The CDR3 totals 16 residues. In germline, CDR1 is LGHNA, CDR2 YNFKEQ. CDR3 DNA: TGTGCCAGCAGTAAACAGGGGGGGGGTATGGTGGAAAAACTGTTTTTT. It specifies CASSKQGGGMVEKLFF.

The chain recombines TRBV7-9 with TRBJ2-7; 7 bases map to TRBD1. This CDR3 has 13 residues. V shed 1 base and J 6 bases; nucleotides not matched to a gene: 3. The V gene's germline CDR1 is SEHNR and CDR2 FQNEAQ (reference sequence). The CDR3 region is CASSLGPGGEQYF. CDR3 nucleotides: TGTGCCAGCAGCTTAGGTCCAGGGGGCGAGCAGTACTTC.